The 20 T cell receptor beta chains below all came from one sample that was sequenced in a study of OX40 agonist ivuxolimab in advanced cancers. The data were produced by immunoSEQ multiplex PCR, yet TCRdb's version contains in-frame clones alone and is incomplete. The sample includes tens of thousands of clones, around 93% of them seen just once. The input for sequencing was CD4+ or CD8+ T cells sorted from blood, taken in a trial of the OX40 agonist ivuxolimab. These receptor sequences come from an adult with an advanced solid tumor such as melanoma, head and neck, liver or kidney cancer.

J is TRBJ2-7 and V is TRBV9; TRBD2 matches 7 bases. The ends lost 0 bases at V and 6 bases at J; junction bases unmatched: 0. The CDR3 loop spans 12 amino acids. CDR1 is SGDLS and CDR2 is YYNGEE in the germline V gene. CDR3 DNA: TGTGCCAGCAGCGTAGGGGAGGGCGAGCAGTACTTC. Translation gives CASSVGEGEQYF.

The rearrangement uses TRBV6-1 and TRBJ1-3; D possibly corresponds to TRBD1 (5 bases). Germline CDR1 and CDR2: MNHNS and SASEGT. The germline V and J ends were trimmed by 7 bases and 0 bases, with 10 bases remaining between them. The CDR3 has 14 amino acids. As DNA, the CDR3 is TGTGCCAGCAACCGGGACTACTCTGGAAACACCATATATTTT. As protein: CASNRDYSGNTIYF.

The genes are TRBV5-5 and TRBJ2-2, with TRBD1 matching 8 bases. V lost 4 bases to trimming and J lost 4 bases; unmatched junction nucleotides: 9. CDR3 size: 16 residues. Germline V gene sequence: CDR1 SGHKS, CDR2 YYEKEE (reference sequence). CDR3 DNA sequence: TGTGCCAGCAGCCTACGACAGGGGTTGGTCACCGGGGAGCTGTTTTTT. It encodes CASSLRQGLVTGELFF.

The gene calls are TRBV29-1 and TRBJ2-7, with D uncertain. CDR1 SQVTM and CDR2 ANQGSEA come from the germline V gene. The CDR3 is made up of 11 amino acids. The ends were cut back, 4 bases at V and 6 bases at J, with 10 bases in the middle. The CDR3 DNA reads as TGCAGCGTTGGAGGCTTCTTCGAGCAGTACTTC. This sequence encodes CSVGGFFEQYF.

The V gene is TRBV19, the J gene TRBJ1-5; D possibly corresponds to TRBD1 (5 bases). The CDR3 has 17 amino acids. Trimming took 6 bases from V and 0 from J, leaving 18 bases between them. From germline, CDR1 is LNHDA and CDR2 SQIVND (reference sequence). This CDR3 is CASRYSVKGPSNQPQHF. The CDR3 bases are TGTGCCAGTAGATACAGTGTAAAGGGGCCTAGCAATCAGCCCCAGCATTTT. Drawing the rest from reference TRBV19 and TRBJ1-5, the complete variable domain is DGGITQSPKYLFRKEGQNVTLSCEQNLNHDAMYWYRQDPGQGLRLIYYSQIVNDFQKGDIAEGYSVSREKKESFPLTVTSAQKNPTAFYLCASRYSVKGPSNQPQHFGDGTRLSIL.

This chain uses TRBV7-2 with TRBJ2-1; D gene unclear. This CDR3 is 15 amino acids long. Germline values: CDR1 SGHTA, CDR2 FQGNSA. The V end was cut by 2 bases, the J end by 0 bases, with 8 bases between. The CDR3 coding sequence is TGTGCCAGCAGCTTACAGCCCATCTCCTACAATGAGCAGTTCTTC. Translated, it gives CASSLQPISYNEQFF.

This clone was observed once. The V and J genes are TRBV25-1 and TRBJ1-5, with TRBD1 as a possible D gene (6 bases). The CDR3 is 15 amino acids. Germline V CDR1 and CDR2: MGHDK, SYGVNS. V was shortened by 3 bases and J by 5 bases, with 14 bases between the two germline ends. CDR3 coding DNA: TGTGCCAGCAGTGACAAAAACGAGGGGGATCAGCCCCAGCATTTT. Residues: CASSDKNEGDQPQHF.

The chain employs TRBV6-5 and TRBJ2-7, with TRBD2 matching over 7 bases. Trimming took 6 bases from V and 4 from J; bases not matched to a gene: 6. The CDR3 length is 13 residues. Germline V gene lookup returns CDR1 MNHEY and CDR2 SVGAGI. CDR3 DNA sequence: TGTGCCAGCAGGGGCATCGGGAGGTACGAGCAGTACTTC. Translated: CASRGIGRYEQYF.

The CDR3 sequence is CATGRHQGSGNTIYF. The CDR3 DNA sequence: TGTGCCACCGGACGCCACCAGGGCTCTGGAAACACCATATATTTT. The chain recombines TRBV6-5 with TRBJ1-3, with a tentative D call TRBD1 (5 bases). The germline V gene encodes CDR1 MNHEY and CDR2 SVGAGI. This CDR3 region has 15 residues. Trimming left V 10 bases short and J 0 bases short, with 16 bases between.

The chain links TRBV11-2 to TRBJ1-1, with 7 bases identical to TRBD1. From germline, CDR1 is SGHAT and CDR2 FQNNGV. The CDR3 length is 13 residues. The trim removed 6 bases at V and 4 bases at J, leaving 5 bases unmatched. The CDR3 nucleotides read TGTGCCAGCAGTTCAACAGGGGTCACTGAAGCTTTCTTT. Protein: CASSSTGVTEAFF.

The V gene is TRBV12-5, the J gene TRBJ1-5, with D perhaps matching TRBD1 (6 bases). This CDR3 contains 14 residues. Germline-derived CDR1 and CDR2 are LGHNT and FRNRAP. V was cut by 7 bases and J by 6 bases, with 16 bases left in between. CDR3 in amino acids: CASDSGAPGQPQHF. CDR3 nucleotide sequence: TGTGCTAGTGACTCGGGGGCGCCCGGTCAGCCCCAGCATTTT.

This clone was counted a single time. The chain couples TRBV2 to TRBJ2-5; no firm D call. The CDR3 has 12 amino acids. The germline V gene has CDR1 SNHLY and CDR2 FYNNEI. Trimming took 0 bases from V and 4 from J, leaving 3 bases between them. CDR3 in amino acids: CASSEAVETQYF. DNA for the CDR3: TGTGCCAGCAGTGAAGCGGTAGAGACCCAGTACTTC.

The chain employs TRBV6-6 and TRBJ2-3, with D possibly matching TRBD2 (6 bases). The V end was cut by 7 bases, the J end by 2 bases, with 10 bases between. CDR1 and CDR2 (germline): MNHNY, SVGAGI (reference sequence). The CDR3 loop spans 13 amino acids. The CDR3 here is CASNRDSTDTQYF. The CDR3 region has the DNA TGTGCCAGCAACCGGGACTCCACAGATACGCAGTATTTT.

The chain recombines TRBV6-1 with TRBJ2-7; possible D gene TRBD2, 6 bases. V gave up 7 bases and J gave up 2 bases, with 18 bases separating them. The CDR3 totals 15 residues. Germline values: CDR1 MNHNS, CDR2 SASEGT. CDR3: CASKRESAGPYEQYF. The CDR3 DNA follows: TGTGCCAGCAAACGAGAGTCGGCGGGACCCTACGAGCAGTACTTC.

The rearrangement links TRBV5-4 to TRBJ2-3; possibly TRBD1 or TRBD2 for D (5 bases each). CDR3 size: 14 residues. Germline V CDR1 and CDR2: SGHNT, YYREEE (reference sequence). V was cut by 7 bases and J by 6 bases, with 18 bases left in between. Here the CDR3 reads CASLGHNPGDTQYF. The CDR3 DNA reads as TGTGCCAGCCTAGGACACAACCCGGGGGATACGCAGTATTTT.

CDR3 region: CASSPRASLGDEQFF. The CDR3 bases are TGTGCCAGCTCACCACGGGCCAGCTTAGGGGATGAGCAGTTCTTC. V usage is TRBV18 and J usage is TRBJ2-1, with D possibly being TRBD1 (5 bases). V lost 1 base and J 8 bases, leaving 15 bases between the germline ends. Germline loops: CDR1 KGHSH, CDR2 LQKENI. The CDR3 has 15 amino acids.

The CDR3, as DNA: TGTGCCACCGCCCATGAGGGACTAGCGGGACCAAGCTCCTACAATGAGCAGTTCTTC. As protein: CATAHEGLAGPSSYNEQFF. V is TRBV19 and J is TRBJ2-1, with 13 positions matching TRBD2. CDR3 length: 19 residues. V was clipped by 10 bases and J by 0 bases; unmatched bases: 15. Germline lookup yields CDR1 LNHDA and CDR2 SQIVND (reference sequence).

In DNA, the CDR3 is TGTGCCAGCAGACCGTCCCTAGTCCAGCCCCAGCATTTT. Translating gives CASRPSLVQPQHF. The V gene is TRBV5-8, the J gene TRBJ1-5, with unresolved D. Germline V gives CDR1 SGHTS, CDR2 YDEGEE. The CDR3 is 13 residues long. V lost 5 bases, J lost 7 bases, and 13 bases lay in between. Combining the CDR3 with reference TRBV5-8 and TRBJ1-5 gives the whole variable domain EAGVTQSPTHLIKTRGQQATLRCSPISGHTSVYWYQQALGLGLQFLLWYDEGEERNRGNFPPRFSGRQFPNYSSELNVNALELEDSALYLCASRPSLVQPQHFGDGTRLSIL.

The chain links TRBV6-1 to TRBJ2-1; TRBD2 aligns across 7 bases. The CDR3 totals 15 residues. V was pared by 2 bases and J by 6 bases, with 7 bases of the junction left unmatched. Germline lookup yields CDR1 MNHNS and CDR2 SASEGT. CDR3 residues: CASSEMAGVGNEQFF. The CDR3 coding sequence is TGTGCCAGCAGTGAAATGGCGGGAGTTGGCAATGAGCAGTTCTTC.

V is TRBV10-1 and J is TRBJ2-3; D remains ambiguous. This CDR3 comprises 13 residues. Trimming removed 3 bases from V and 0 bases from J, with 4 bases in between. From germline, CDR1 is WNHNN and CDR2 SYGVQD (reference sequence). The chain's CDR3 is CASSDPSTDTQYF. The CDR3 nucleotides read TGCGCCAGCAGTGATCCTAGCACAGATACGCAGTATTTT.